The 11 T cell receptor beta chains listed next were all sequenced from one sample in a study of blood T cell repertoires in COVID-19. Some clones are missing from TCRdb's copy, which holds only in-frame ones; the method was immunoSEQ multiplex PCR. The sample gives about 240,000 clones, 83% of which show up once; approximately 4% is in the top ten. Sequencing was performed on PBMCs or T cells enriched from blood (not recorded which). These receptors all stem from a woman in her forties who had been exposed to COVID-19.

V is TRBV5-8 and J is TRBJ2-2, with a tentative D call TRBD1 (5 bases). CDR1 and CDR2 from the germline V gene are SGHTS and YDEGEE. CDR3 length: 18 amino acids. Trimming removed 0 bases from V and 0 bases from J, with 15 bases in between. The CDR3 DNA reads as TGTGCCAGCAGCTTGGCCAGCGACAGTGGGGCGAACACCGGGGAGCTGTTTTTT. It yields the protein CASSLASDSGANTGELFF.

The CDR3 protein is CATSRDLGAGRTEAFF. CDR3 nucleotide sequence: TGTGCCACCAGCAGAGATCTGGGGGCCGGTAGGACTGAAGCTTTCTTT. The chain is built from TRBV15 and TRBJ1-1; TRBD1 might be the D (6 bases). Germline V gives CDR1 LNHNV, CDR2 YYDKDF (reference sequence). Trimming took 0 bases from V and 5 from J, leaving 16 bases between them. The CDR3 length is 16 residues. The whole variable domain, filled in from reference TRBV15 and TRBJ1-1, reads DAMVIQNPRYQVTQFGKPVTLSCSQTLNHNVMYWYQQKSSQAPKLLFHYYDKDFNNEADTPDNFQSRRPNTSFCFLDIRSPGLGDTAMYLCATSRDLGAGRTEAFFGQGTRLTVV.

The CDR3 region is CASSLGQGNGYTF. The CDR3 DNA reads as TGTGCCAGCAGTTTGGGACAGGGGAACGGCTACACCTTC. The chain uses TRBV12-3 or TRBV12-4 and TRBJ1-2; 10 bases align to TRBD1. V lost 3 bases, J lost 8 bases, and 3 bases stayed unmatched. This CDR3 comprises 13 residues.

The gene calls are TRBV3-1 (or the pseudogene TRBV3-2) and TRBJ2-3, with TRBD1 matching over 7 bases. Germline V gene data show CDR1 as LGHDT and CDR2 as YNNKEL (reference sequence). The CDR3 totals 12 residues. Germline trimming cut 1 base from V and 11 bases from J; bases unmatched to any gene: 3. DNA for the CDR3: TGTGCCAGCAGCCAAGTCCGGACAGGGCAGTATTTT. Protein sequence: CASSQVRTGQYF.

CDR3 DNA sequence: TGCGCCAGCAGCTTGGCAGCAGGGTACGATGGTGAAAAACTGTTTTTT. Translation gives CASSLAAGYDGEKLFF. The chain is built from TRBV5-1 and TRBJ1-4; TRBD1 might be the D (5 bases). The germline CDR1 and CDR2 sequences are SGHRS and YFSETQ. The CDR3 totals 16 residues. V was clipped by 0 bases and J by 7 bases, with 16 bases between them.

The gene calls are TRBV19 and TRBJ2-5, with D perhaps matching TRBD1 (5 bases). CDR1 and CDR2 from the germline V gene are LNHDA and SQIVND (reference sequence). The CDR3 length is 13 residues. Trimming shortened V by 7 bases and J by 5 bases, and 14 bases separated the two germline ends. CDR3 sequence: CASKSRGGETQYF. The CDR3 coding sequence is TGTGCCAGTAAATCTAGGGGTGGGGAGACCCAGTACTTC. The entire variable domain, with the rest obtained from reference TRBV19 and TRBJ2-5, is as follows: DGGITQSPKYLFRKEGQNVTLSCEQNLNHDAMYWYRQDPGQGLRLIYYSQIVNDFQKGDIAEGYSVSREKKESFPLTVTSAQKNPTAFYLCASKSRGGETQYFGPGTRLLVL.

V usage is TRBV7-9 and J usage is TRBJ1-6; 7 bases match TRBD1. The CDR3 extends over 16 amino acids. The trim removed 2 bases at V and 7 bases at J, leaving 8 bases unmatched. Germline-derived CDR1 and CDR2 are SEHNR and FQNEAQ (reference sequence). The CDR3 loop reads CASSLSETGHNSPLHF. The CDR3 nucleotides read TGTGCCAGCAGCTTATCCGAGACAGGGCACAATTCACCCCTCCACTTT.

The chain has TRBV6-4 and TRBJ1-2, with 7 positions matching TRBD1. V dropped 6 bases and J dropped 6; count of bases not matched to a gene: 19. CDR3 size: 17 residues. Germline V gene lookup returns CDR1 MRHNA and CDR2 SNTAGT. CDR3 coding DNA: TGTGCCAGCAGCGTTACCGGGACAGCCATAGGCAAGGATGGCTACACCTTC. Protein: CASSVTGTAIGKDGYTF.

This clone was seen at least ten times. The chain carries TRBV18 and TRBJ1-1; D is undetermined. From germline, CDR1 is KGHSH and CDR2 LQKENI. This CDR3 has 16 amino acids. V was pared by 2 bases and J by 1 base, with 14 bases between. The CDR3 coding sequence is TGTGCCAGCTCACCAGGGGTCGGGAGGGCGAACACTGAAGCTTTCTTT. Amino acids: CASSPGVGRANTEAFF.

The rearrangement joins TRBV6-5 to TRBJ1-6, with D tentatively TRBD1 (6 bases). Trimming shortened V by 0 bases and J by 10 bases, and 13 bases separated the two germline ends. The CDR3 spans 15 residues. CDR1 is MNHEY, CDR2 SVGAGI, per germline. The CDR3 spells CASSYSFQDRSPLHF. For the CDR3, the DNA is TGTGCCAGCAGTTACTCGTTCCAAGACAGGTCACCCCTCCACTTT.

The chain couples TRBV9 to TRBJ2-3; D ambiguous. The V and J ends lost 0 bases and 4 bases respectively, with 12 bases between them. Germline V gene data show CDR1 as SGDLS and CDR2 as YYNGEE. The CDR3 has 15 residues. The CDR3 is CASSVASGLADTQYF. The CDR3, as DNA: TGTGCCAGCAGCGTAGCTAGTGGCTTGGCAGATACGCAGTATTTT.